The rows below give T cell receptor beta chains drawn from one sample of a study of T cell changes during pregnancy in multiple sclerosis. Data came from immunoSEQ multiplex PCR; TCRdb stores just in-frame clones and leaves some out. Counted here are around 50,000 clones, over 75% occurring once; the ten biggest clones make up approximately 8.3%. Sequencing was performed on CD8+ T cells from peripheral blood mononuclear cells, taken in the second trimester of pregnancy. The receptors shown here come from a female donor with multiple sclerosis, enrolled in a pregnancy study. Both conserved end residues are part of each CDR3. Each record gives: clone size, D gene, V gene, J gene, CDR3 length, CDR3 DNA, CDR3 protein. D genes are given only for firm matches. Size values are once, few and many counts, or a class for expanded clones, and some rows have none.

>NA|TRBD1|TRBV27|TRBJ2-2|16
TGTGCCAGCAGGTTGGGGACAGGGGGTATTACCGGGGAGCTGTTTTTT
CASRLGTGGITGELFF
>NA|NA|TRBV4-1|TRBJ1-2|16
TGCGCCAGCAGCCAAATGTTTTCGGGAGGGCCCTATGGCTACACCTTC
CASSQMFSGGPYGYTF
>NA|TRBD2|TRBV19|TRBJ2-1|18
TGTGCCAGTAGTATTTCCCCACCTCTAGCGGGGGGGTACAATGAGCAGTTCTTC
CASSISPPLAGGYNEQFF
>NA|NA|TRBV7-3|TRBJ2-1|15
TGTGCCAGCAGCTTAGAACAGGTGGTTTACAATGAGCAGTTCTTC
CASSLEQVVYNEQFF
>NA|NA|TRBV9|TRBJ1-2|13
TGTGCCAGCCCCATGGGCTCCTGGTGGGGCTACACCTTC
CASPMGSWWGYTF
>NA|TRBD1|TRBV7-2|TRBJ1-6|18
TGTGCCAGCAGCTCTGATTTCAGGGGGAAGCTGGATAATTCACCCCTCCACTTT
CASSSDFRGKLDNSPLHF
>once|NA|TRBV19|TRBJ2-3|16
TGTGCCAGTAGTATAGTCCCCGGCCAGGGTTCAGATACGCAGTATTTT
CASSIVPGQGSDTQYF
>NA|TRBD1|TRBV9|TRBJ1-1|14
TGTGCCAGCAGCGCCGGGACAGTGAACACTGAAGCTTTCTTT
CASSAGTVNTEAFF
>NA|NA|TRBV16|TRBJ2-7|13
TGTGCCAGCAGCCTTATGGCAGGTCACGAGCAGTACTTC
CASSLMAGHEQYF
>NA|TRBD2|TRBV9|TRBJ2-1|14
TGTGCCAGCAGCGTAGCGGGAGGGCCCAATGAGCAGTTCTTC
CASSVAGGPNEQFF
>NA|TRBD1|TRBV7-9|TRBJ2-5|14
TGTGCCACCGACCGACAGGGTAGCCCAGAGACCCAGTACTTC
CATDRQGSPETQYF
>NA|NA|TRBV29-1|TRBJ1-1|12
TGCAGCGTTGATGAGGCAACCACTGAAGCTTTCTTT
CSVDEATTEAFF
>NA|TRBD1|TRBV6-4|TRBJ2-3|15
TGTGCCAGCAGTGGGGAACAGGGGAGCACAGATACGCAGTATTTT
CASSGEQGSTDTQYF
>NA|NA|TRBV5-1|TRBJ2-5|15
TGCGCCAGCAGCTTGGTTGAGACCCGGGGAGAGACCCAGTACTTC
CASSLVETRGETQYF
>NA|NA|TRBV15|TRBJ2-3|14
TGTGCCACCAGCAGAGTCCGCGTTGCAGATACGCAGTATTTT
CATSRVRVADTQYF
>NA|TRBD1|TRBV23-1|TRBJ1-5|21
TGCGCCAGCGGAACTAACAGGGGGCCGAAGTCACCATGCTATAGCAATCAGCCCCAGCATTTT
CASGTNRGPKSPCYSNQPQHF
>NA|NA|TRBV4-1|TRBJ2-4|15
TGCGCCAGCAGCCAAGACCAGGTAGCCAAAAACATTCAGTACTTC
CASSQDQVAKNIQYF
>NA|NA|TRBV5-1|TRBJ1-4|14
TGCGCCAGCAGCCCCCGGGGGATTAATGAAAAACTGTTTTTT
CASSPRGINEKLFF
>NA|NA|TRBV27|TRBJ1-5|13
TGTGCCAGCAGTTGGGGGGGCACTCAGCCCCAGCATTTT
CASSWGGTQPQHF
>NA|NA|TRBV6-5|TRBJ1-2|11
TGTGCCAGCAGTTCGTCCTATGGCTACACCTTC
CASSSSYGYTF
>NA|NA|TRBV5-5|TRBJ1-1|14
TGTGCCAGCAGCTTGGGGGGCTTGAACACTGAAGCTTTCTTT
CASSLGGLNTEAFF
>NA|TRBD1|TRBV15|TRBJ2-1|14
TGTGCCACCAGGGACAGGGGGTTTAGCAATGAGCAGTTCTTC
CATRDRGFSNEQFF
>NA|TRBD1|TRBV5-4|TRBJ1-1|15
TGTGCCAGCAGCGGAGACAGGGGGGTGAACACTGAAGCTTTCTTT
CASSGDRGVNTEAFF
>NA|NA|TRBV9|TRBJ2-1|16
TGTGCCAGCAGCGAGGCGGGGGCCCGGTCCTACAATGAGCAGTTCTTC
CASSEAGARSYNEQFF
>NA|TRBD1|TRBV11-2|TRBJ2-7|15
TGTGCCAGCAGCTTAGGGCAGGGGGTCTACTACGAGCAGTACTTC
CASSLGQGVYYEQYF
>NA|NA|TRBV9|TRBJ1-5|13
TGTGCCAGCAGCTTGGACACTCTGGGGCCCCAGCATTTT
CASSLDTLGPQHF
>NA|TRBD1|TRBV28|TRBJ1-4|16
TGTGCCAGCAGACGGGACAGCTATGCAACTAATGAAAAACTGTTTTTT
CASRRDSYATNEKLFF
>NA|NA|TRBV6-7|TRBJ1-5|16
TGTGCCAGCAGTTACATCCAGCGCAAGCTAAATCAGCCCCAGCATTTT
CASSYIQRKLNQPQHF
>NA|NA|TRBV5-1|TRBJ2-7|13
TGCGCCAGCAGCTTGGTACAGGTTTCCGAGCAGTACTTC
CASSLVQVSEQYF
>NA|NA|TRBV27|TRBJ2-3|16
TGTGCCAGCAGTCCCTCAGGCGGACACCTCTATTATACGCAGTATTTT
CASSPSGGHLYYTQYF
>NA|NA|TRBV9|TRBJ1-1|14
TGTGCCAGCAGCGTAGGGCAGGGGAACACTGAAGCTTTCTTT
CASSVGQGNTEAFF
>NA|TRBD2|TRBV7-6|TRBJ2-1|15
TGTGCCAGCAGCCTTAGCGGGATTTCCTACAATGAGCAGTTCTTC
CASSLSGISYNEQFF
>NA|NA|TRBV7-9|TRBJ2-3|14
TGTGCCAGCAGCCTAACAGTGGGCCCTAATACGCAGTATTTT
CASSLTVGPNTQYF
>NA|TRBD1|TRBV6-5|TRBJ1-4|14
TGTGCCAGCTCGATGGACAGGGGGTGGGGGAAACTGTTTTTT
CASSMDRGWGKLFF
>once|NA|TRBV7-3|TRBJ2-5|14
TGTGCCAGCAGCTTGACGGGGGGCGGAGAGACCCAGTACTTC
CASSLTGGGETQYF
>few|NA|TRBV30|TRBJ1-4|17
TGTGCCGGGACCCTGGACAGAATCGATGCAACTAATGAAAAACTGTTTTTT
CAGTLDRIDATNEKLFF
>NA|NA|TRBV10-3|TRBJ1-1|13
TGTGCCATCAGTGAGCGGGTGCTTACTGAAGCTTTCTTT
CAISERVLTEAFF
>NA|NA|TRBV15|TRBJ2-2|15
TGTGCCACCAGCAGAGCGGGGGAGTACACCGGGGAGCTGTTTTTT
CATSRAGEYTGELFF
>NA|NA|TRBV19|TRBJ1-3|12
TGTGCCAGTAGTATAGGTCTTGGACAGCGCAGTTTT
CASSIGLGQRSF
>medium-sized|NA|TRBV7-8|TRBJ1-1|14
TGTGCCAGCAGACGTTGGGGCGCGGACACTGAAGCTTTCTTT
CASRRWGADTEAFF
>NA|NA|TRBV7-9|TRBJ2-3|17
TGTGCCAGCACGGACAGACCGGACGGGGCTAGCACAGATACGCAGTATTTT
CASTDRPDGASTDTQYF
>many|NA|TRBV6-5|TRBJ2-6|16
TGTGCCAGCAGTTACTCGGGGGGTTCTGGGGCCAACGTCCTGACTTTC
CASSYSGGSGANVLTF
>once|TRBD2|TRBV7-9|TRBJ2-7|15
TGTGCCAGCAGCTTAACCAGGGAGGGCCCTTACGAGCAGTACTTC
CASSLTREGPYEQYF
>NA|NA|TRBV9|TRBJ1-5|16
TGTGCCAGCAGCGTAGGGCGGCCTCATAGCAATCAGCCCCAGCATTTT
CASSVGRPHSNQPQHF
>NA|TRBD2|TRBV7-9|TRBJ2-1|16
TGTGCCAGCAGCTCCACACAGCGGGGGGCCTACAATGAGCAGTTCTTC
CASSSTQRGAYNEQFF
>NA|TRBD2|TRBV7-9|TRBJ2-2|16
TGTGCCAGCAGTCAAGGGGCGGCGGGGGGCGCCGGGGAGCTGTTTTTT
CASSQGAAGGAGELFF
>NA|NA|TRBV19|TRBJ2-6|14
TGTGCCAGTAGGACAGGTCCTGGGGCCAACGTCCTGACTTTC
CASRTGPGANVLTF
>NA|TRBD1|TRBV6-1|TRBJ1-5|13
TGTGCCAGCAGTGCCCGACAGGGACAGCCCCAGCATTTT
CASSARQGQPQHF
>once|NA|TRBV4-1|TRBJ2-7|16
TGCGCCAGCAGCCAAGATTGGGAAGGAGGCGTTGTCCAGCAGTACTTC
CASSQDWEGGVVQQYF
>NA|NA|TRBV6-8|TRBJ1-5|16
TGTGCCAGCAGTTACGTAGGGCAGGGCAGCAATCAGCCCCAGCATTTT
CASSYVGQGSNQPQHF
>NA|NA|TRBV27|TRBJ2-7|17
TGTGCCAGCAGTTTATTAGGGCGGGGCGGCATTCTGAGAGAGCAGTACTTC
CASSLLGRGGILREQYF
>NA|NA|TRBV13|TRBJ1-6|13
TGTGCCAGCAGCCATACAGGGAATTCACCCCTCCACTTT
CASSHTGNSPLHF
>NA|NA|TRBV27|TRBJ2-2|15
TGTGCCAGCACCCAAACAGGGCGCGGCACCGGGGAGCTGTTTTTT
CASTQTGRGTGELFF
>NA|NA|TRBV16|TRBJ2-5|12
TGTGCCAGCAGCCAAGGAGGAGAGACCCAGTACTTC
CASSQGGETQYF
>NA|NA|TRBV5-6|TRBJ1-5|12
TGTGCCAGCAGCTTGGGCGATCAGCCCCAGCATTTT
CASSLGDQPQHF
>NA|NA|TRBV19|TRBJ2-7|14
TGTGCCAGTAGTATATTTGGGGCTACCCACGAGCAGTACTTC
CASSIFGATHEQYF
>NA|NA|TRBV2|TRBJ1-1|14
TGTGCCAGCAGTGAAGGTTTCTTGAACACTGAAGCTTTCTTT
CASSEGFLNTEAFF
>NA|TRBD2|TRBV7-8|TRBJ2-1|16
TGTGCCAGCAGCTTAGCCGGGACTAGCGGATACAATGAGCAGTTCTTC
CASSLAGTSGYNEQFF
>once|TRBD2|TRBV4-2|TRBJ2-1|16
TGTGCCAGCAGCCAAGAACTAGCGGGGGGCGGGTATGAGCAGTTCTTC
CASSQELAGGGYEQFF